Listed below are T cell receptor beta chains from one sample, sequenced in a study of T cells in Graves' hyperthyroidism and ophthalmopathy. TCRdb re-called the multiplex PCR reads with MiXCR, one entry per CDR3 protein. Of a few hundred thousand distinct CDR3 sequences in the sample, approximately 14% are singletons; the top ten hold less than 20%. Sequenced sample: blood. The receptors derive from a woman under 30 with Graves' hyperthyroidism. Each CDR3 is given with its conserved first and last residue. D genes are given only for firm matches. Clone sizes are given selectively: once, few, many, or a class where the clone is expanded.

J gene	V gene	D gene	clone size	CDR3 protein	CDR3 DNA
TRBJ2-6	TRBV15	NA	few	CATSRAFGPGSGANVLTF	TGTGCCACCAGCAGAGCCTTCGGACCGGGATCTGGGGCCAACGTCCTGACTTTC
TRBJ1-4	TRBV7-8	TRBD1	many	CASSRDRAEEKLFF	TGTGCCAGCAGCCGGGACAGGGCCGAAGAAAAACTGTTTTTT
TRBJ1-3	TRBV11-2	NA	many	CASSVLAMDGNTIYF	TGTGCCAGCAGCGTCCTGGCAATGGATGGAAACACCATATATTTT
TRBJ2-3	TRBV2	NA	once	CASSDRAASTDTQYF	TGTGCCAGCAGTGATCGGGCAGCCAGCACAGATACGCAGTATTTT
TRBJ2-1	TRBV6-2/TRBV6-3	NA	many	CASSPGQYNEQFF	TGTGCCAGCAGCCCAGGACAGTACAATGAGCAGTTCTTC
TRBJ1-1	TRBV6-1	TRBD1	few	CASNRPGQGGNTEAFF	TGTGCCAGCAACAGACCAGGGCAGGGGGGGAACACTGAAGCTTTCTTT
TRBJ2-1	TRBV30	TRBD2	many	CAWRPRLAGIMNEQFF	TGTGCCTGGAGGCCCAGACTAGCGGGAATAATGAATGAGCAGTTCTTC
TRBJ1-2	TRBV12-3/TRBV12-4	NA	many	CASSLLGIVNYGYTF	TGTGCCAGCAGTTTATTGGGAATCGTTAACTATGGCTACACCTTC
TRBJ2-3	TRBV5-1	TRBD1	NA	CASSAGTGGGGDTRYF	TGCGCCAGCAGCGCGGGGACAGGGGGAGGAGGAGATACGCGGTATTTT
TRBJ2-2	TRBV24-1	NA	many	CATRHLNTGELFF	TGTGCCACTCGACACCTAAACACCGGGGAGCTGTTTTTT
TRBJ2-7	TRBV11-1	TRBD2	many	CASTLGTSGFYEQYF	TGTGCCAGCACCCTAGGGACTAGCGGCTTCTACGAGCAGTACTTC
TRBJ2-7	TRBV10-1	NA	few	CASSESGAVNEQYF	TGCGCCAGCAGTGAGTCAGGGGCCGTGAACGAGCAGTACTTC
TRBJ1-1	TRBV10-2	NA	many	CASSDNWNTEAFF	TGCGCCAGCAGTGATAACTGGAACACTGAAGCTTTCTTT
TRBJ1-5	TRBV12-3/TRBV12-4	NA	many	CASSLWGAGNQPQHF	TGTGCCAGCAGTTTGTGGGGGGCTGGTAATCAGCCCCAGCATTTT
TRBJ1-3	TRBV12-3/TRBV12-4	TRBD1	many	CASSLVGTGGNTIYF	TGTGCCAGCAGTTTAGTAGGGACAGGGGGAAACACCATATATTTT
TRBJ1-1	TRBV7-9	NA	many	CASRQKGYTEAFF	TGTGCCAGCAGACAGAAGGGGTACACTGAAGCTTTCTTT
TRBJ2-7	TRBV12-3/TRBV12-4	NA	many	CASSSFPIRDRLPTYEQYF	TGTGCCAGCAGCTCCTTCCCCATTCGGGACCGATTACCTACCTACGAGCAGTACTTC
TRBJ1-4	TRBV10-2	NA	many	CASSEVGGTNEKLFF	TGCGCCAGCAGTGAGGTGGGGGGGACTAATGAAAAACTGTTTTTT
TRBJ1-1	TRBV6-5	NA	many	CASSYDGGQEAFF	TGTGCCAGCAGTTACGATGGGGGGCAAGAAGCTTTCTTT
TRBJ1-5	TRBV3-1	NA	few	CASSQDGGLRPQHF	TGTGCCAGCAGCCAAGATGGGGGGCTACGGCCCCAGCATTTT
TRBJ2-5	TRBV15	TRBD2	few	CATRGLASQETQYF	TGTGCCACCCGAGGACTAGCGTCTCAAGAGACCCAGTACTTC
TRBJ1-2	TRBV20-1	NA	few	CSATSPRVNYGYTF	TGCAGTGCTACATCACCGCGGGTCAACTATGGCTACACCTTC
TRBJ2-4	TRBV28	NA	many	CASSFEGRLTKNIQYF	TGTGCCAGCAGTTTTGAAGGGCGGTTAACCAAAAACATTCAGTACTTC
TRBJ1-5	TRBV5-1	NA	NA	CASSLDGVSNQPQHF	TGCGCCAGCAGCTTGGACGGAGTTAGCAATCAGCCCCAGCATTTT
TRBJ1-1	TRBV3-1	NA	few	CASSQEFTVKLNTEAFF	TGTGCCAGCAGCCAAGAGTTTACGGTGAAATTGAACACTGAAGCTTTCTTT
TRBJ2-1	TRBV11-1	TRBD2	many	CASSFTGLAGGGEQFF	TGTGCCAGCAGCTTCACTGGGCTAGCGGGAGGCGGTGAGCAGTTCTTC
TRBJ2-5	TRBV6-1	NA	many	CASSDVQETQYF	TGTGCCAGCAGTGACGTACAAGAGACCCAGTACTTC
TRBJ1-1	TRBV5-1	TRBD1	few	CASSLALRGFRMNTEAFF	TGCGCCAGCAGCTTAGCGCTCAGGGGGTTTCGGATGAACACTGAAGCTTTCTTT
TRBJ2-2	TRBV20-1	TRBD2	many	CSASSIGGAYTTGELFF	TGCAGTGCTAGTAGTATCGGGGGGGCATACACAACCGGGGAGCTGTTTTTT
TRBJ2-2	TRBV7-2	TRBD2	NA	CASSRRVSGRGNTGELFF	TGTGCCAGCAGTCGGAGGGTTAGCGGGAGGGGAAACACCGGGGAGCTGTTTTTT
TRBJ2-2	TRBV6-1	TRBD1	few	CASRPGQGALTGELFF	TGTGCCAGCAGACCTGGACAGGGGGCTTTAACCGGGGAGCTGTTTTTT
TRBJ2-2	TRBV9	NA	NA	CASNAPGASGELFF	TGTGCCAGCAACGCTCCAGGGGCGAGCGGGGAGCTGTTTTTT
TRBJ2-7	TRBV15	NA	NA	CATSRRGLRDGGEQYF	TGTGCCACCAGCAGGAGGGGCCTGCGAGACGGGGGCGAGCAGTACTTC
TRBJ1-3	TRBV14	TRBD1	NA	CASSQDLPGTGGNTIYF	TGTGCCAGCAGCCAAGATCTTCCCGGGACAGGGGGAAACACCATATATTTT
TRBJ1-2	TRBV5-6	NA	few	CASSSRDYGYTF	TGTGCCAGCAGCTCGCGGGACTATGGCTACACCTTC
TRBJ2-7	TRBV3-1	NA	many	CASSPGRIDEQYF	TGTGCCAGCAGCCCAGGCAGGATCGACGAGCAGTACTTC
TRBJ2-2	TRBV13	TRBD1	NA	CASSFTGVTGELFF	TGTGCCAGCAGCTTTACAGGGGTCACCGGGGAGCTGTTTTTT
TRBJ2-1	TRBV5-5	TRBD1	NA	CASSSDRVLWIEQFF	TGTGCCAGCAGCTCGGACAGGGTTTTATGGATTGAGCAGTTCTTC
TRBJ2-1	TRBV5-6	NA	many	CASSLGLLYNEQFF	TGTGCCAGCAGCTTGGGCCTCCTATACAATGAGCAGTTCTTC
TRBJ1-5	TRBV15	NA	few	CATSRDPPKWGNQPQHF	TGTGCCACCAGCAGAGATCCCCCCAAATGGGGCAATCAGCCCCAGCATTTT
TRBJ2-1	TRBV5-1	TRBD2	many	CASSYRLAGGPSSSYNEQFF	TGCGCCAGCAGCTACAGACTAGCGGGAGGTCCCAGTAGCTCCTACAATGAGCAGTTCTTC
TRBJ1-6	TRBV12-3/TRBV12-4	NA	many	CASSLGTANSPLHF	TGTGCCAGCAGTTTAGGGACAGCTAATTCACCCCTCCACTTT
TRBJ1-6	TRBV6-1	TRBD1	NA	CASSEEGARHF	TGTGCCAGCAGTGAAGAGGGGGCACGCCACTTT
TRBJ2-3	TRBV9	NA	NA	CASSPAGTYTDTQYF	TGTGCCAGCAGCCCGGCGGGGACCTACACAGATACGCAGTATTTT
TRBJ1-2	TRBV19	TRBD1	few	CASKRPGQGSYGYTF	TGTGCCAGTAAAAGACCGGGACAGGGATCTTATGGCTACACCTTC
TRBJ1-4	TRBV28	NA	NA	CASIRAGDEKLFF	TGTGCCAGCATAAGGGCAGGTGATGAAAAACTGTTTTTT
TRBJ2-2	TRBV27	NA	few	CVSSALAGLDTGELFF	TGTGTCAGCAGTGCCCTGGCGGGATTGGACACCGGGGAGCTGTTTTTT
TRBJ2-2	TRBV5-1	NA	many	CASSLSSQGVNTGELFF	TGCGCCAGCAGCTTGTCTTCCCAGGGAGTGAACACCGGGGAGCTGTTTTTT
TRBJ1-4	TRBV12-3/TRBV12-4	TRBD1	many	CASSSGQAGEKLFF	TGTGCCAGCAGTTCGGGACAGGCCGGAGAAAAACTGTTTTTT
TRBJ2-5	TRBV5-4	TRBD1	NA	CASSWGGGQGTLETQYF	TGTGCCAGCAGCTGGGGGGGGGGACAGGGCACACTAGAGACCCAGTACTTC